This TCR beta chain appears in the sequencing data of a study of beta chain features in type 1 diabetes. The CDR3 length is 13 residues. Germline lookup yields CDR1 MNHNS and CDR2 SASEGT. After removal of 11 bases from V and 3 bases from J, the junction contained 10 bases not matched to a gene. The isolated RNA, all of it, was reverse transcribed, so expressed TCRB transcripts were what got sequenced. Here immunoSEQ multiplex PCR was the method, and the copy in TCRdb shows in-frame clones only, minus some. The repertoire holds roughly 250,000 clones, with 9.6% as singletons. The sequencing input was naive CD4+ T cells from blood. V is TRBV6-1 and J is TRBJ2-7, with TRBD2 matching 7 bases. The sequence came from a woman aged 18-29 years in good health. In nucleotides, the CDR3 is TGTGCCGGGGGGGTGGGGCAGTACTACGAGCAGTACTTC. Protein sequence: CAGGVGQYYEQYF.